This section outlines one T cell receptor beta chain sequence together with its context. What it recognizes is unknown. An end of the junction does not agree with germline; a read error may underlie this. The sample contains more than one DNA sequence encoding this CDR3. As for the donors, each was a healthy bone marrow donor. Vbeta (60) and Jbeta (13) primers were used in the PCR. Assay used: immunoSEQ multiplex PCR; TCRdb lists only in-frame clones, some missing. The data show roughly 100,000 clones, more than 60% seen once. This record comes from a study of cytomegalovirus exposure and HLA in healthy donors. General study results and limits: Relative to equally common others, HLA-associated TCR beta chains showed greater clonal expansion in a later analysis. CMV serostatus was the only immune exposure information that was available.

Sequencing was carried out using PBMCs. This TCR was recovered from a woman between 40 and 55 years old in good health and CMV-seropositive.

This CDR3 is CASSFGRGDGHTF. For the CDR3, the DNA is TGTGCCAGCTCTTTCGGGCGGGGAGATGGCCACACCTTC. The chain joins TRBV18 to TRBJ1-2; D gene uncertain. This CDR3 contains 13 residues. The germline V gene has CDR1 KGHSH and CDR2 LQKENI.